This T cell receptor beta chain was identified in a study of shared clonotypes between healthy human individuals. The sample holds one count of this clone. Sequencing was performed with immunoSEQ multiplex PCR; in TCRdb, only in-frame clones are kept and a portion is missing. The sample lists some 2,500,000 clones; under 95% were seen once. The CDR3 is made up of 14 amino acids. CDR1 and CDR2 from the germline V gene are LNHDA and SQIVND (reference sequence). The V gene lost 5 bases and the J gene lost 4 bases, with 12 bases spanning the gap. The study drew its donors from healthy HIV-negative adults without recent acute infections or vaccinations. Subsets obtained from CD4+ cells comprised CD45RA+ naive and CD45RA-negative memory cells.

V and J are TRBV19 and TRBJ1-5, with D unclear. The sequence was collected from a man between 18 and 29 years old in good health. Some clones in this sample may be carry-over from other donors' samples. The sequencing input was naive CD4+ T cells from PBMCs. This sample's subset: CD45RA+ positively selected. The DNA of the CDR3 is TGTGCCAGTAGTCTCTTTGACCCAAATCAGCCCCAGCATTTT. This codes for CASSLFDPNQPQHF.